The clone carrying this T cell receptor beta chain was counted between two and nine times. The source of the sample is a study of T cells in Graves' hyperthyroidism and ophthalmopathy. Researchers took RNA transcripts and amplified the TCR beta CDR3 regions from them. In the first-round RT-PCR of the TCR CDR3, the HTBI primer set was used. MiXCR was run by TCRdb on the multiplex PCR reads, yielding one entry per CDR3 protein. The table records around 430,000 distinct CDR3 sequences, about 15% of them present only once. This CDR3 has 16 residues. The germline gives CDR1 DFQATT, CDR2 SNEGSKA (reference sequence). V dropped 5 bases and J dropped 1; count of bases not matched to a gene: 7. Not enrolled were patients with uncontrolled infection, other autoimmune disease, pregnancy or lactation.

The TCR originated in a woman under 40 with Graves' hyperthyroidism. The chain employs TRBV20-1 and TRBJ2-2; TRBD2 matches at 10 bases. Sequencing was done on a sample of blood. Here the CDR3 DNA reads TGCAGTGCTCTCGGACTAGCGGACAAGAACACCGGGGAGCTGTTTTTT. Protein: CSALGLADKNTGELFF.